What follows is one T cell receptor beta chain and its context. The sample belongs to a study of control samples from healthy donors and cancer patients. The assay was immunoSEQ multiplex PCR, and TCRdb's table has in-frame clones only and misses some. The sample contains about 150,000 clones, 93% of which appear only once. CDR3 size: 13 residues. Germline V gene data show CDR1 as MDHEN and CDR2 as SYDVKM. The trim removed 7 bases at V and 8 bases at J, leaving 9 bases unmatched. The specimen was blood. This chain links TRBV28 with TRBJ2-3, with 7 bases matching TRBD2. The sequence was collected from a man in his forties or fifties in good health. CDR3 region: CASTTSLGSTQYF. CDR3 sequence (DNA): TGTGCCAGCACGACTAGCTTGGGAAGTACGCAGTATTTT.